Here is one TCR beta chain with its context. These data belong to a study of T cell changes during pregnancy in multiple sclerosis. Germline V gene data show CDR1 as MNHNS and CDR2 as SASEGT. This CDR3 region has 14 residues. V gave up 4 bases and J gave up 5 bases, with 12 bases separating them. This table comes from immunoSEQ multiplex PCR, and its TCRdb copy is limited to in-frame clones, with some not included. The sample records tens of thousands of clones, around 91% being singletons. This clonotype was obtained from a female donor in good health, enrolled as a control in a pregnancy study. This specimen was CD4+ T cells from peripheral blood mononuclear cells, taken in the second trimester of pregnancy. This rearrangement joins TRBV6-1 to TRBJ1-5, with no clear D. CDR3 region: CASSVPRYDQPQHF. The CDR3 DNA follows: TGTGCCAGCAGTGTACCCAGGTACGATCAGCCCCAGCATTTT.